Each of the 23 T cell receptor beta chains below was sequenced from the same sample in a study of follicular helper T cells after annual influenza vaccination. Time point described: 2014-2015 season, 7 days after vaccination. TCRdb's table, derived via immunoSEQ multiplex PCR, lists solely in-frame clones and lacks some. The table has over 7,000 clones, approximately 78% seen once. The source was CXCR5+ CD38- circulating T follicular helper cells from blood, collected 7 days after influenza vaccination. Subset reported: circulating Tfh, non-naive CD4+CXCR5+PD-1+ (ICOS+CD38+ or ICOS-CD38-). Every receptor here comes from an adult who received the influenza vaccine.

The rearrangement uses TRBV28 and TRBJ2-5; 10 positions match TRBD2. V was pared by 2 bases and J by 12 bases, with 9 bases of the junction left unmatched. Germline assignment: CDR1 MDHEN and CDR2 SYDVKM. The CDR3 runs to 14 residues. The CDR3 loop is CASSLVNSGRWKYF. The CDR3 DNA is TGTGCCAGCAGTTTAGTGAATAGCGGGAGGTGGAAGTACTTC.

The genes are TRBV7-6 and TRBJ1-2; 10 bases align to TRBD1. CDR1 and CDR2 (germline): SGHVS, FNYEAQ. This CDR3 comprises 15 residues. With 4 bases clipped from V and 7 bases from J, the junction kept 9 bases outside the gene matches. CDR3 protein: CASSSLTGGIGGYTF. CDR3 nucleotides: TGTGCCAGCAGCTCGTTGACAGGGGGCATCGGTGGCTACACCTTC.

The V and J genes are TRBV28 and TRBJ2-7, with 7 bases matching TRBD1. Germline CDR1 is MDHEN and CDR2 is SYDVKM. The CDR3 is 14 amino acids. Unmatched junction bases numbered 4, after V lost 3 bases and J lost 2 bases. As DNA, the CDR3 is TGTGCCAGCAGTTTCCAAGGGGGCCCCTACGAGCAGTACTTC. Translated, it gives CASSFQGGPYEQYF.

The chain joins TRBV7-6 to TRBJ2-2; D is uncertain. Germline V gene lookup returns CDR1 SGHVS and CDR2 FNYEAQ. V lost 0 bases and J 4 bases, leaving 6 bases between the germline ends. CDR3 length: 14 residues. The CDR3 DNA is TGTGCCAGCAGCTTAGCCCTTACCACCGGGGAGCTGTTTTTT. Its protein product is CASSLALTTGELFF.

The CDR3 DNA is TGCGCCAGCAGCCAAACGTTGGATACGCAGTATTTT. As protein: CASSQTLDTQYF. The rearrangement links TRBV4-1 to TRBJ2-3; D unclear. CDR1 MGHRA and CDR2 YSYEKL come from the germline V gene. V gave up 2 bases and J gave up 6 bases, with 6 bases separating them. The length of the CDR3 is 12 residues.

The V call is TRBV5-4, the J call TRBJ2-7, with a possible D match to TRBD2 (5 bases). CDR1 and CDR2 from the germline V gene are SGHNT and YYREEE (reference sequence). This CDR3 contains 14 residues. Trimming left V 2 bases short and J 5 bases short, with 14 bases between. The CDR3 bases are TGTGCCAGCAGCTTCGGGAAAAGCGCCCACGAGCAGTACTTC. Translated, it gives CASSFGKSAHEQYF.

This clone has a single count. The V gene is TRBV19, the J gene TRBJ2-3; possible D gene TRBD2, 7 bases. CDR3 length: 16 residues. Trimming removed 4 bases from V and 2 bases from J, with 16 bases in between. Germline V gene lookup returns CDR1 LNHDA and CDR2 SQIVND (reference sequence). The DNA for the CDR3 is TGTGCCAGTAGTAAGAGGGGGGGCCCCTACACAGATACGCAGTATTTT. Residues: CASSKRGGPYTDTQYF.

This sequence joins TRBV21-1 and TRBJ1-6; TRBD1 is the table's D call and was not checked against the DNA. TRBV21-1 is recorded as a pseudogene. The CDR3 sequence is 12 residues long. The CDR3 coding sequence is TGTGCCAGTAAGGGGGAGAGGTCCCCCCTCCACTTT. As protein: CASKGERSPLHF.

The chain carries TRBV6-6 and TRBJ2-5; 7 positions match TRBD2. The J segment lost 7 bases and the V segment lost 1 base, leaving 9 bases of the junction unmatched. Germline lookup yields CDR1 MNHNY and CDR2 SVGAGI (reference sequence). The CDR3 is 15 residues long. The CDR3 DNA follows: TGTGCCAGCAGTTACTTCGTTGGAGGGAGGGTGACCCAGTACTTC. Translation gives CASSYFVGGRVTQYF.

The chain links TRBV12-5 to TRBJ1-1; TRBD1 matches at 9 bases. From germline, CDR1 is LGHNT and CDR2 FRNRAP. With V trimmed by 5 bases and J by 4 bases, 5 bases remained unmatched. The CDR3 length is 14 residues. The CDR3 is CASGTGQGSTEAFF. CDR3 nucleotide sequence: TGTGCTAGTGGTACCGGACAGGGGAGCACTGAAGCTTTCTTT.

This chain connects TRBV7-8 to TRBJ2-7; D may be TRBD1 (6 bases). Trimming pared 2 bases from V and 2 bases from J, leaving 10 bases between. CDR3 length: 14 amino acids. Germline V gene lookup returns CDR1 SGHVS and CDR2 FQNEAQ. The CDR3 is CASSLFAGAYEQYF. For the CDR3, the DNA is TGTGCCAGCAGCTTATTTGCAGGGGCCTACGAGCAGTACTTC.

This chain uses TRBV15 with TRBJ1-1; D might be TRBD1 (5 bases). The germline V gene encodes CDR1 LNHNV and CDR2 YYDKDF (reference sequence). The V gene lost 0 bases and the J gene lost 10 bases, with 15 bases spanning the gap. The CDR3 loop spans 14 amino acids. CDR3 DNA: TGTGCCACCAGCAGAGATTATCAGGGACGGGCAGCTTTCTTT. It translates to CATSRDYQGRAAFF.

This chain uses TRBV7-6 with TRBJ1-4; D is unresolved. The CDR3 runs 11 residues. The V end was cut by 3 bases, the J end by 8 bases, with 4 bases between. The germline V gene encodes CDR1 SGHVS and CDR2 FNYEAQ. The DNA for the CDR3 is TGTGCCAGCAGCTTTGGCGAAAAACTGTTTTTT. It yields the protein CASSFGEKLFF.

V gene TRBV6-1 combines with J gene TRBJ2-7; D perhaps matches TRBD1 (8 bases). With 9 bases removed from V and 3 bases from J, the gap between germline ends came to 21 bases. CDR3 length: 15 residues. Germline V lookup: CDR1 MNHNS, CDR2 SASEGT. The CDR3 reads CASTGGGGILYEQYF. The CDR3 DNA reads TGTGCCAGTACAGGGGGGGGAGGGATCCTCTACGAGCAGTACTTC.

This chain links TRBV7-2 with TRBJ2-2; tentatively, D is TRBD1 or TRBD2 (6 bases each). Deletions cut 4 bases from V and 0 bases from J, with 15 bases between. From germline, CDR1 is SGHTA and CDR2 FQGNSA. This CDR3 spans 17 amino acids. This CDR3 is CASSSRGRTANTGELFF. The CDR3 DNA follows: TGTGCCAGCAGCTCCCGGGGGCGGACCGCGAACACCGGGGAGCTGTTTTTT.

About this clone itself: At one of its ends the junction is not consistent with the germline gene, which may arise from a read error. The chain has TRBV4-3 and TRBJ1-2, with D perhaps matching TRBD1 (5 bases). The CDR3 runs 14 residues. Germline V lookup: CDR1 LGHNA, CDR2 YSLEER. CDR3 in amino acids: CVSSQDHRRHGYTF. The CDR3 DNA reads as TGCGTCAGCAGCCAAGATCACAGGCGCCATGGCTACACCTTC.

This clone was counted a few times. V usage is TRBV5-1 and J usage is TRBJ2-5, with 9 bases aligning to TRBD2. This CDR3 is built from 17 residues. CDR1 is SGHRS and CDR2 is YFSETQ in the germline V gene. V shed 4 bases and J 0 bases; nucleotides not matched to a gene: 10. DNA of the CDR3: TGCGCCAGCAGCCTGGTAGCTAGCGGGACAAACCAAGAGACCCAGTACTTC. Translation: CASSLVASGTNQETQYF.

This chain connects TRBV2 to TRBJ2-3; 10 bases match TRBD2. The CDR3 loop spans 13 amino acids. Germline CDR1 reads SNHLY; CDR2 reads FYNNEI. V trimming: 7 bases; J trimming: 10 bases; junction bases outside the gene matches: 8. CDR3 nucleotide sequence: TGTGCCAGCACCCAGCGGGAGGGATGGCCGCAGTATTTT. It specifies CASTQREGWPQYF.

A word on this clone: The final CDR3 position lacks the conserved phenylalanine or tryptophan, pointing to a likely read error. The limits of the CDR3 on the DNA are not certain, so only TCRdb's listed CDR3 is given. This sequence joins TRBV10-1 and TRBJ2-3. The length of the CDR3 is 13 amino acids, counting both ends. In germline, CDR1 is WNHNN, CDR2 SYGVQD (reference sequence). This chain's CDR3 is CASSEVRTHGVVD.

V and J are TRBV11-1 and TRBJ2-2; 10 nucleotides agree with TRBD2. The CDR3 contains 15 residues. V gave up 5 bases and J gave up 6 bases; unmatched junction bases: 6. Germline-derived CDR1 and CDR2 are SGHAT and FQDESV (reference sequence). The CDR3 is CASSRRLAGAGELFF. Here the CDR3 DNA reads TGTGCCAGCAGCCGAAGGCTAGCGGGGGCCGGGGAGCTGTTTTTT.

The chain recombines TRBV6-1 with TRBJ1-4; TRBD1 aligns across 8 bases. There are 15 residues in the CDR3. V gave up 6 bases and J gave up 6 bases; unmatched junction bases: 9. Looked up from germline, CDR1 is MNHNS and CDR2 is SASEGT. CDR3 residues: CASSQGQGGHEKLFF. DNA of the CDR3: TGTGCCAGCAGCCAAGGACAGGGCGGACATGAAAAACTGTTTTTT.

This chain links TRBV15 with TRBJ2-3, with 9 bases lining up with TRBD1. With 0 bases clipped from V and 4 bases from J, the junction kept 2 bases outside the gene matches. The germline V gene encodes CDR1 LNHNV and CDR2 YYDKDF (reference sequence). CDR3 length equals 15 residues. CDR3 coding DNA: TGTGCCACCAGCAGAGATACAGGGGGCTCAGATACGCAGTATTTT. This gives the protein CATSRDTGGSDTQYF. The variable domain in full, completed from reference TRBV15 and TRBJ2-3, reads DAMVIQNPRYQVTQFGKPVTLSCSQTLNHNVMYWYQQKSSQAPKLLFHYYDKDFNNEADTPDNFQSRRPNTSFCFLDIRSPGLGDTAMYLCATSRDTGGSDTQYFGPGTRLTVL.

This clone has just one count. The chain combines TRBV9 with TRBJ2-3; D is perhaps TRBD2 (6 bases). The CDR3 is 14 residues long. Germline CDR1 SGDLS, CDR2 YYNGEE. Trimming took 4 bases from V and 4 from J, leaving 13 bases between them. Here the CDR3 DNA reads TGTGCCAGCAGCCCCGTGACTAGGTCAGATACGCAGTATTTT. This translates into CASSPVTRSDTQYF.